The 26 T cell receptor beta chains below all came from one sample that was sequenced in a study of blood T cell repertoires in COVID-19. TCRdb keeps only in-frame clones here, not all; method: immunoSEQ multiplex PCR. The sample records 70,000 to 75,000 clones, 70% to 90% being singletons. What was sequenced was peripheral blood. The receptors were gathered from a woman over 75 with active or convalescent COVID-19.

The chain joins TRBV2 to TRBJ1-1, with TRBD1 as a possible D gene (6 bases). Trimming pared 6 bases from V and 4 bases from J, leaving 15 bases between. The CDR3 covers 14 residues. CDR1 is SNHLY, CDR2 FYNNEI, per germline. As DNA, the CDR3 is TGTGCCAGCAGACCCGCGACAGGAGGCACTGAAGCTTTCTTT. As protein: CASRPATGGTEAFF.

The CDR3 protein is CATRQGASGNTIYF. CDR3 coding DNA: TGTGCCACCCGACAGGGGGCGTCTGGAAACACCATATATTTT. This chain links TRBV6-1 with TRBJ1-3, with 10 bases aligning to TRBD1. The CDR3 contains 14 residues. V trimming: 10 bases; J trimming: 1 base; junction bases outside the gene matches: 4. Germline-derived CDR1 and CDR2 are MNHNS and SASEGT.

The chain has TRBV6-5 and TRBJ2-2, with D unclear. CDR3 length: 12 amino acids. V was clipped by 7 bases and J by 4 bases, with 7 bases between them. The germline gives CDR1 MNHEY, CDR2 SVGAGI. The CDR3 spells CASIPFTGELFF. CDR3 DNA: TGTGCCAGCATCCCGTTCACCGGGGAGCTGTTTTTT.

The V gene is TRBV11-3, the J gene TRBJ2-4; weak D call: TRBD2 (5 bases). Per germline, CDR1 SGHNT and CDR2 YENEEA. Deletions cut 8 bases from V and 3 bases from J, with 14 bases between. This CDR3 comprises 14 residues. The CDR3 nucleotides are TGTGCCAGCGGGAGAAACTGGGGCAAAAACATTCAGTACTTC. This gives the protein CASGRNWGKNIQYF.

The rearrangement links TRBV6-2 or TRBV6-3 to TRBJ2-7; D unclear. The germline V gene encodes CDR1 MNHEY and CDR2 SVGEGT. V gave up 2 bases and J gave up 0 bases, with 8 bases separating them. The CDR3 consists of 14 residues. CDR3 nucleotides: TGTGCCAGCAGTTACACACCTAGCTCCTACGAGCAGTACTTC. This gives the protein CASSYTPSSYEQYF.

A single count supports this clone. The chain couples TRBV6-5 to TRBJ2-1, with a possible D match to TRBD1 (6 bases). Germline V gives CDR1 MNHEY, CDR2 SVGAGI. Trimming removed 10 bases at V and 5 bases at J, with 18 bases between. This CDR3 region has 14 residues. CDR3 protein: CATKPGVAHNEQFF. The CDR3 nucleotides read TGTGCCACCAAACCAGGGGTAGCCCACAATGAGCAGTTCTTC.

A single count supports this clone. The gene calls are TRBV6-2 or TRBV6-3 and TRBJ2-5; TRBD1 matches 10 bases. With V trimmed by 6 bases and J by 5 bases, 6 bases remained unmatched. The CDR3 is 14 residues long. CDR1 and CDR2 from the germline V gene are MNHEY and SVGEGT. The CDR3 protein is CASSPGQGIETQYF. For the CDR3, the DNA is TGTGCCAGCAGCCCGGGACAGGGGATTGAGACCCAGTACTTC.

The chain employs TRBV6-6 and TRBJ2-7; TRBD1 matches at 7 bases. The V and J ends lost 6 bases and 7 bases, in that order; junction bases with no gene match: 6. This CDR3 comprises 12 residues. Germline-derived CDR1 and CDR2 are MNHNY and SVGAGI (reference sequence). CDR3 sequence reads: CASREQGKEQYF. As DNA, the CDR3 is TGTGCCAGCAGAGAACAGGGGAAGGAGCAGTACTTC.

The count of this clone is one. CDR3 sequence (DNA): TGCGCCAGCAGCCCCGACGTAGGTAGCGGGAGGAATACGCAGTATTTT. Translation gives CASSPDVGSGRNTQYF. The V call is TRBV5-1, the J call TRBJ2-3; 10 bases are shared with TRBD2. Unmatched junction bases numbered 12, after V lost 4 bases and J lost 7 bases. The CDR3 covers 16 residues. Germline values: CDR1 SGHRS, CDR2 YFSETQ.

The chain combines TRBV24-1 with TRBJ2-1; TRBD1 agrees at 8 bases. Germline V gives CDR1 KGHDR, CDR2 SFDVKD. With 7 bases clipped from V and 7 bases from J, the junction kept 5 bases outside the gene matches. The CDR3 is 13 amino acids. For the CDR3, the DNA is TGTGCCACCAGGGACAGGGCGAGGAATGAGCAGTTCTTC. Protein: CATRDRARNEQFF.

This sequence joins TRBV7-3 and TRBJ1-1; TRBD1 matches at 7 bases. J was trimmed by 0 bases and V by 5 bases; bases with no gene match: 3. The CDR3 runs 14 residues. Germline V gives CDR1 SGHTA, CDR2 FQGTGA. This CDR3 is CASSMDRMNTEAFF. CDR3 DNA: TGTGCCAGCAGCATGGACAGGATGAACACTGAAGCTTTCTTT.

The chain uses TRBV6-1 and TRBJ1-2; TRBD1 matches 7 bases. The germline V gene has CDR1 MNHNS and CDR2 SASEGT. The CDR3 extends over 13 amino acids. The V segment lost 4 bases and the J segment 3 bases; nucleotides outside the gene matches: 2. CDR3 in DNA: TGTGCCAGCAGTGGACAGGGCGACTATGGCTACACCTTC. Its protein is CASSGQGDYGYTF.

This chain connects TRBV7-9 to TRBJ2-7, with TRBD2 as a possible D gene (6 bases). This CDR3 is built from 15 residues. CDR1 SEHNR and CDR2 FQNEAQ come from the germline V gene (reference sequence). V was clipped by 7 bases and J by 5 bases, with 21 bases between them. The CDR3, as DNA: TGTGCCAGCACCGAACGGGAGTCCCTCTACGACGAGCAGTACTTC. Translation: CASTERESLYDEQYF.

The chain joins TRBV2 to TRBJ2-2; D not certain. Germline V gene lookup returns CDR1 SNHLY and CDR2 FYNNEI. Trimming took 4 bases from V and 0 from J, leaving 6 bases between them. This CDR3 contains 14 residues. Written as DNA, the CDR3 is TGTGCCAGCAGTGTCAGCGCGAACACCGGGGAGCTGTTTTTT. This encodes CASSVSANTGELFF.

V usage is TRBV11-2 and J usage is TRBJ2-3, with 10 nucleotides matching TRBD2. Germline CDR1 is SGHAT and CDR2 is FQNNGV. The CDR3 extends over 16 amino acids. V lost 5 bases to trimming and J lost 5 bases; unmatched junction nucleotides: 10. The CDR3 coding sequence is TGTGCCAGCAGCCGAGAGCGGGGGGGCCTCGGAGATACGCAGTATTTT. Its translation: CASSRERGGLGDTQYF.

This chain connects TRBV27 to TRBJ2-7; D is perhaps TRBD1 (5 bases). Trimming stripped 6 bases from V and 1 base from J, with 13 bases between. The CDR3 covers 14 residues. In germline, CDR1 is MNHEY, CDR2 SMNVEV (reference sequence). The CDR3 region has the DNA TGTGCCAGCAGAACCGCAGGGTATTCCTACGAGCAGTACTTC. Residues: CASRTAGYSYEQYF.

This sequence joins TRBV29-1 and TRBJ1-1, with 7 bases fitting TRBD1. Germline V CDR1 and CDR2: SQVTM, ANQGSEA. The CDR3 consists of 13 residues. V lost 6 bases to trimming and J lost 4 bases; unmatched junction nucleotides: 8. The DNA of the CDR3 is TGCAGCGTACTACAGGGGACGGGCACTGAAGCTTTCTTT. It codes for CSVLQGTGTEAFF.

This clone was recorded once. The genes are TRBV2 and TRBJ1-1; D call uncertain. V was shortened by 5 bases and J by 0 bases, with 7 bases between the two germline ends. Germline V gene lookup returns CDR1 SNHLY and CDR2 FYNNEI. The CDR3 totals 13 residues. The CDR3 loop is CASSSQMNTEAFF. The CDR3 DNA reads TGTGCCAGCAGTTCCCAGATGAACACTGAAGCTTTCTTT.

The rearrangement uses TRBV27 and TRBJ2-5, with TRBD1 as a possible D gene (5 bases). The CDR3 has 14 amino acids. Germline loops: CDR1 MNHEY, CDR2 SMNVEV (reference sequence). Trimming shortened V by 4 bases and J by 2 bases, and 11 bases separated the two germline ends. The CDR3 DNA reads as TGTGCCAGCAGTTCGACAGAATTACAAGAGACCCAGTACTTC. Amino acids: CASSSTELQETQYF.

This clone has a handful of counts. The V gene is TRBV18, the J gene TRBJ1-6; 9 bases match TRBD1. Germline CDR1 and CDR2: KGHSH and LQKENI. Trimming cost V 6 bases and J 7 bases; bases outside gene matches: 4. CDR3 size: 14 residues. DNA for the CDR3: TGTGCCAGCTCGCGGGACAGGGAAAATTCACCCCTCCACTTT. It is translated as CASSRDRENSPLHF.

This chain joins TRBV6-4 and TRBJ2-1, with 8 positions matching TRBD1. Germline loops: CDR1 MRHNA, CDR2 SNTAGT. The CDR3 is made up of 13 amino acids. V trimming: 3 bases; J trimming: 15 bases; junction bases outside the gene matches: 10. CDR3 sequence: CASSDVRGRSGFF. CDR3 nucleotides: TGTGCCAGCAGTGATGTCAGGGGGCGAAGTGGGTTCTTC.

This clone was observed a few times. The CDR3 protein is CASTERGQTNTEAFF. CDR3 in DNA: TGTGCCAGCACCGAAAGGGGGCAGACGAACACTGAAGCTTTCTTT. The rearrangement links TRBV2 to TRBJ1-1, with 7 bases that match TRBD1. Germline assignment: CDR1 SNHLY and CDR2 FYNNEI. J gave up 1 base and V 7 bases, and 9 bases lay outside the gene matches. The CDR3 spans 15 residues. The full variable domain, rest sourced from reference TRBV2 and TRBJ1-1, is EPEVTQTPSHQVTQMGQEVILRCVPISNHLYFYWYRQILGQKVEFLVSFYNNEISEKSEIFDDQFSVERPDGSNFTLKIRSTKLEDSAMYFCASTERGQTNTEAFFGQGTRLTVV.

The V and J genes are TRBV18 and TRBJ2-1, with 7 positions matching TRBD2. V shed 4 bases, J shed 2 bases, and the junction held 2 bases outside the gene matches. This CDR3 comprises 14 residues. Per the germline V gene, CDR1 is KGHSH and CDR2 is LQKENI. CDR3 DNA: TGTGCCAGCTCACGTGCGGGAGCCTACAATGAGCAGTTCTTC. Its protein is CASSRAGAYNEQFF.

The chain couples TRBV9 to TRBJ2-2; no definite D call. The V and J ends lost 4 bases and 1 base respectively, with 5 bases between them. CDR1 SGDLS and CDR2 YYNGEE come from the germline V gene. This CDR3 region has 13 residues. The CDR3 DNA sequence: TGTGCCAGCAGCTTCAAGAACACCGGGGAGCTGTTTTTT. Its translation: CASSFKNTGELFF.

The CDR3: CASNLDSYEQYF. The CDR3, as DNA: TGTGCCAGCAACCTGGACAGCTACGAGCAGTACTTC. This rearrangement joins TRBV7-2 to TRBJ2-7, with TRBD1 as a possible D gene (6 bases). Deletions cut 7 bases from V and 3 bases from J, with 10 bases between. This CDR3 comprises 12 residues. Germline CDR1 reads SGHTA; CDR2 reads FQGNSA.

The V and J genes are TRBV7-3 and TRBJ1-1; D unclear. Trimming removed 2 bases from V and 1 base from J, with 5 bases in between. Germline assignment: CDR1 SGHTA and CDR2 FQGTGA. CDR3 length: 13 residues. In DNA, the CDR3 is TGTGCCAGCAGCTTAGACACGAACACTGAAGCTTTCTTT. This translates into CASSLDTNTEAFF.